The present T cell receptor (beta chain) was sequenced within a study of stem cell transplantation in POMP-related autoinflammatory disease. Germline assignment: CDR1 MDHEN and CDR2 SYDVKM. V shed 8 bases and J 1 base; nucleotides not matched to a gene: 3. The CDR3 runs 13 residues. Repertoires were generated with immunoSEQ multiplex PCR, while TCRdb's copy carries only in-frame clones and drops some. The data show some 31,000 clones, with around nine tenths seen just once and roughly 0.7% held by the top ten. The V call is TRBV28, the J call TRBJ1-1; 8 nucleotides agree with TRBD1. The specimen comprised CD4+ T cells from PBMCs, sampled before stem cell transplantation. This sequence was found in a human donor with POMP-related autoinflammation and immune dysregulation (PRAID). CDR3 protein: CASEGQGNTEAFF. CDR3 nucleotides: TGTGCCAGCGAAGGACAGGGGAACACTGAAGCTTTCTTT.